The present entry profiles one TCR beta chain with its context. MiXCR was run by TCRdb on the reads, yielding one entry per CDR3 protein. This table holds around 330,000 distinct CDR3 sequences, roughly a sixth found once. This sample was taken from a study of T cell repertoires in cytomegalovirus infection. The CDR3 runs to 16 residues. Germline loops: CDR1 MGHRA, CDR2 YSYEKL. The V gene lost 2 bases and the J gene lost 4 bases, with 15 bases spanning the gap. The chain uses TRBV4-1 and TRBJ2-1; D is ambiguous. The sequenced sample was PBMCs. The TCR comes from a human donor in good health (CMV status not recorded). Some clones in this sample may be carry-over from other donors' samples. The DNA of the CDR3 is TGCGCCAGCAGCCAACCGCCCGGGCCCCTTTACAATGAGCAGTTCTTC. Translating gives CASSQPPGPLYNEQFF.